There are a few counts of the clone carrying this T cell receptor (beta chain). This sample stems from a study of neurological immune-mediated disorders. CDR1 is SGHRS, CDR2 YFSETQ, per germline. The CDR3 consists of 16 residues. V gave up 1 base and J gave up 0 bases, with 11 bases separating them. TCRdb re-called the 5' RACE reads with MiXCR, one entry per CDR3 protein. Seen here are approximately 30,000 distinct CDR3 sequences, less than 25% observed once, and the top ten hold 25% to 30%. V and J are TRBV5-1 and TRBJ2-1; no definite D call. Sample: CD4+ T cells from blood. The TCR originated in a man in his forties or fifties with HTLV-1-associated myelopathy (HAM/TSP). CDR3 nucleotides: TGCGCCAGCAGCTTGAAACAGCCGAGCTCCTACAATGAGCAGTTCTTC. Translation gives CASSLKQPSSYNEQFF.